These 22 T cell receptor beta chains were sequenced from one sample in a study of human CD8 memory T cell subsets. Libraries of TCR beta chains were produced by 5' RACE (UMI-labeled). From its re-call of the 5' RACE reads, TCRdb lists each CDR3 protein once, without DNA. The sample has 11,000 or so distinct CDR3 sequences. Sample: CD8+ T cells from PBMCs. The receptors derive from a human donor in good health.

V usage is TRBV10-3 and J usage is TRBJ2-7; there is no DNA to check the TCRdb D call of TRBD2. The CDR3 loop spans 13 amino acids. In germline, CDR1 is ENHRY, CDR2 SYGVKD. CDR3 in amino acids: CAIGTSGSNEQYF.

This CDR3 is CSVEGFDRFTEAFF. The chain has TRBV29-1 and TRBJ1-1; the TCRdb D gene call, TRBD1, has no DNA to confirm it. The CDR3 is 14 amino acids. Germline CDR1 is SQVTM and CDR2 is ANQGSEA.

The gene calls are TRBV19 and TRBJ1-5; TCRdb proposes TRBD1, but this gene call is untestable without DNA. Germline CDR1 is LNHDA and CDR2 is SQIVND (reference sequence). The CDR3 runs to 14 residues. This chain's CDR3 is CASSIGAGNQPQHF.

The chain combines TRBV2 with TRBJ2-7; the TCRdb call, TRBD2, lacks DNA for checking. The CDR3 is made up of 16 amino acids. CDR1 SNHLY and CDR2 FYNNEI come from the germline V gene. The CDR3 loop is CASSEVGRAQGDEQYF.

This sequence joins TRBV7-3 and TRBJ2-3; TCRdb reports TRBD2, a call that lacks DNA to check it against. Germline assignment: CDR1 SGHTA and CDR2 FQGTGA. The CDR3 runs 16 residues. The CDR3: CASSPYLAASTDTQYF.

By frequency, this clonotype is medium-sized. The chain links TRBV14 to TRBJ2-7; no DNA is available, so the TRBD1 call from TCRdb remains unchecked. Per the germline V gene, CDR1 is SGHDN and CDR2 is FVKESK. The CDR3 spans 12 residues. The CDR3 here is CASSQVWGEQYF.

V usage is TRBV5-1 and J usage is TRBJ2-7; TCRdb returns TRBD2, unconfirmable since there is no DNA. Germline-derived CDR1 and CDR2 are SGHRS and YFSETQ. This CDR3 contains 13 residues. The chain's CDR3 is CASSFSSGSEQYF.

The CDR3 reads CASIPGIAEYNEQFF. The V gene is TRBV12-3 or TRBV12-4, the J gene TRBJ2-1; as DNA is missing, the TRBD2 call by TCRdb cannot be tested. The CDR3 spans 15 residues.

The chain has TRBV29-1 and TRBJ2-7; TCRdb proposes TRBD2, but this gene call is untestable without DNA. This CDR3 has 12 residues. Germline lookup yields CDR1 SQVTM and CDR2 ANQGSEA. Here the CDR3 reads CSVVAGTHEQYF.

This chain uses TRBV7-9 with TRBJ2-1; TCRdb outputs TRBD2, but without DNA this stays unchecked. CDR3 length: 14 amino acids. Per the germline V gene, CDR1 is SEHNR and CDR2 is FQNEAQ (reference sequence). CDR3 region: CASSRLAGGNEQFF.

This chain connects TRBV19 to TRBJ2-3; without DNA, the TCRdb call of TRBD2 cannot be checked. Germline CDR1 LNHDA, CDR2 SQIVND (reference sequence). This CDR3 is 18 amino acids long. The CDR3 region is CASSTGLAGVPSTDTQYF.

This rearrangement joins TRBV4-1 to TRBJ2-3; the TCRdb call, TRBD2, lacks DNA for checking. The germline CDR1 and CDR2 sequences are MGHRA and YSYEKL. The CDR3 has 16 residues. The CDR3 loop is CASSLTSGEITDTQYF.

This clonotype registers medium-sized by frequency. V is TRBV7-3 and J is TRBJ2-1; TCRdb's D call, TRBD1, is unchecked because there is no DNA. CDR1 and CDR2 (germline): SGHTA, FQGTGA. CDR3 size: 13 residues. CDR3 in amino acids: CASSTHSQGEQFF.

The CDR3: CSASQGLFYQETQYF. This chain connects TRBV20-1 to TRBJ2-5. The CDR3 is made up of 15 amino acids. Germline loops: CDR1 DFQATT, CDR2 SNEGSKA (reference sequence).

The chain links TRBV4-1 to TRBJ2-7; TCRdb lists TRBD1, though no DNA is available to test this call. The CDR3 is 16 residues long. Germline V CDR1 and CDR2: MGHRA, YSYEKL. The chain's CDR3 is CASSQDVGQGWGEQYF.

This rearrangement joins TRBV7-2 to TRBJ2-5; with no DNA, the TCRdb D assignment of TRBD2 cannot be verified. This CDR3 has 16 residues. Germline V CDR1 and CDR2: SGHTA, FQGNSA. CDR3 loop: CASSLGLAGIRETQYF.

The V call is TRBV5-1, the J call TRBJ2-7; absent DNA, TCRdb's TRBD2 call cannot be checked. This CDR3 comprises 15 residues. Germline V gives CDR1 SGHRS, CDR2 YFSETQ. This CDR3 reads CASSFTSGVSYEQYF.

Frequency places this clonotype as medium-sized. The V and J genes are TRBV7-8 and TRBJ2-7; the D call from TCRdb, TRBD2, cannot be confirmed without DNA. Germline-derived CDR1 and CDR2 are SGHVS and FQNEAQ. This CDR3 has 15 amino acids. The CDR3 protein is CASSLSVGTSGPQYF.

V is TRBV7-9 and J is TRBJ2-7; TCRdb gives TRBD2 as the D gene, but with no DNA this cannot be confirmed. The CDR3 is 15 amino acids. Germline V gene data show CDR1 as SEHNR and CDR2 as FQNEAQ (reference sequence). This CDR3 reads CASSLASGRLNEQYF.

The V call is TRBV4-2, the J call TRBJ1-5. Germline V gives CDR1 LGHNA, CDR2 YNFKEQ. The CDR3 is 14 amino acids. The CDR3 reads CASSQGLQHQPQHF.

This chain links TRBV18 with TRBJ2-7. This CDR3 contains 14 residues. CDR1 and CDR2 (germline): KGHSH, LQKENI. The CDR3: CASSPRDSLYEQYF.

The CDR3 protein is CATSRRTSAYEQYF. The gene calls are TRBV15 and TRBJ2-7; absent DNA, TCRdb's TRBD1 call cannot be checked. CDR3 length: 14 amino acids. Per germline, CDR1 LNHNV and CDR2 YYDKDF (reference sequence).